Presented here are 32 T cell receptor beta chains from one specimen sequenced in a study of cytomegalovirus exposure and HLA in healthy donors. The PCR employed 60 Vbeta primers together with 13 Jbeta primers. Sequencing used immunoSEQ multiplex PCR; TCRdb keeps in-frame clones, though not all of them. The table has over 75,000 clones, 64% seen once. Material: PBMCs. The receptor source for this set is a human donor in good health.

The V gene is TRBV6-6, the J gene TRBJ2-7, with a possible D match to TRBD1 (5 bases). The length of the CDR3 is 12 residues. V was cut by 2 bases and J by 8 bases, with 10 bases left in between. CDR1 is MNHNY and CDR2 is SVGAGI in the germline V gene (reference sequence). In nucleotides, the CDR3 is TGTGCCAGCAGTTACCAGGGTTCTCAGCAGTACTTC. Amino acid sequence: CASSYQGSQQYF.

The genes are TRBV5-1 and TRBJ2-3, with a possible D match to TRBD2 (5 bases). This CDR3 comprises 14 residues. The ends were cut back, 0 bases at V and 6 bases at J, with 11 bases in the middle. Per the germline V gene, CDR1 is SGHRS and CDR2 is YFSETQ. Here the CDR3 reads CASSLATSADTQYF. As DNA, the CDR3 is TGCGCCAGCAGCTTGGCCACTAGTGCGGATACGCAGTATTTT.

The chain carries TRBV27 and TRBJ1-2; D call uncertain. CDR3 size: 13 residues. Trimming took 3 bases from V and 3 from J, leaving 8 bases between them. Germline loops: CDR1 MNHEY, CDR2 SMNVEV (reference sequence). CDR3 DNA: TGTGCCAGCAGTTTGGGAGGATACTATGGCTACACCTTC. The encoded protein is CASSLGGYYGYTF.

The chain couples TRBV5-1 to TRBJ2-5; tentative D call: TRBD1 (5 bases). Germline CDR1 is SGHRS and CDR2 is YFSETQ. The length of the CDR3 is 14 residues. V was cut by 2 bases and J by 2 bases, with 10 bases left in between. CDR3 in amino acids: CASSFQGIQETQYF. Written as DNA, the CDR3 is TGCGCCAGCAGCTTCCAGGGAATTCAAGAGACCCAGTACTTC.

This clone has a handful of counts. The CDR3, as DNA: TGTGCCAGCAGTTATACCGGGACAGGAGCCTACGAGCAGTACTTC. Encoded protein: CASSYTGTGAYEQYF. The chain is built from TRBV6-5 and TRBJ2-7; TRBD1 aligns across 8 bases. This CDR3 comprises 15 residues. V dropped 3 bases and J dropped 2; count of bases not matched to a gene: 6. Germline V gene sequence: CDR1 MNHEY, CDR2 SVGAGI.

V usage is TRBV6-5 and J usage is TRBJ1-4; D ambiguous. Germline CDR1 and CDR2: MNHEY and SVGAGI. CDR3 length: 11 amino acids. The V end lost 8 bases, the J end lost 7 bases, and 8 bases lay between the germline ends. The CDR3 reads CASREGEKLFF. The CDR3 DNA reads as TGTGCCAGCCGCGAGGGTGAAAAACTGTTTTTT.

The CDR3 region has the DNA TGTGCCAGCAGCTTAGTTGGGGGGAGTGGTCAGCCCCAGCATTTT. It codes for CASSLVGGSGQPQHF. This rearrangement joins TRBV7-9 to TRBJ1-5; D may be TRBD1 (5 bases). The V end lost 1 base, the J end lost 6 bases, and 13 bases lay between the germline ends. Germline V gene lookup returns CDR1 SEHNR and CDR2 FQNEAQ (reference sequence). This CDR3 is 15 amino acids long.

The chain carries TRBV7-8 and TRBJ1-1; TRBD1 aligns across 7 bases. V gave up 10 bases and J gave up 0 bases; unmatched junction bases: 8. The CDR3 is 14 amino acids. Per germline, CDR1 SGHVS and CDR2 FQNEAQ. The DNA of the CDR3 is TGTGCCATAATAGCCGGGACAGTGAACACTGAAGCTTTCTTT. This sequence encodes CAIIAGTVNTEAFF.

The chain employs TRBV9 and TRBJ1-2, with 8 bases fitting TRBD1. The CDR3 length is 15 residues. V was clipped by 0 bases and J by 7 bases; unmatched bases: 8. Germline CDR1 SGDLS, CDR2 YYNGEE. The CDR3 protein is CASSVVRTGYSGYTF. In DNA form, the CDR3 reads TGTGCCAGCAGCGTAGTTCGGACAGGGTACTCTGGCTACACCTTC.

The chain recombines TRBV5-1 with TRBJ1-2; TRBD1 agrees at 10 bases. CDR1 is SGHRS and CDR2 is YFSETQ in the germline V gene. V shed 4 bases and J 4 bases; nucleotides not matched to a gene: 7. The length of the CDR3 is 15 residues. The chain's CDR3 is CASSLGTGVPYGYTF. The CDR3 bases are TGCGCCAGCAGCCTCGGGACAGGGGTTCCCTATGGCTACACCTTC.

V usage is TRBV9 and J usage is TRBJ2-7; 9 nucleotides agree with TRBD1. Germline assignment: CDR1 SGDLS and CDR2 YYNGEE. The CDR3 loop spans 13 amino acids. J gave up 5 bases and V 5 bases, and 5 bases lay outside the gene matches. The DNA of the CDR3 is TGTGCCAGCAGGGGGACAGGGCGTAACGAGCAGTACTTC. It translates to CASRGTGRNEQYF.

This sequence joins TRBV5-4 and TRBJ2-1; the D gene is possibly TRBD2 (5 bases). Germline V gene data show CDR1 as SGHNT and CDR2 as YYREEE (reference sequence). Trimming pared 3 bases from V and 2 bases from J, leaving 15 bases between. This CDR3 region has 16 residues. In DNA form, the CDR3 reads TGTGCCAGCAGCTCGGGGATAGGGCGGACCTACAATGAGCAGTTCTTC. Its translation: CASSSGIGRTYNEQFF.

The CDR3 here is CASSIRAGGRNEQFF. CDR3 DNA: TGTGCCAGTAGTATAAGGGCGGGGGGCCGGAATGAGCAGTTCTTC. This chain links TRBV19 with TRBJ2-1; 8 bases are a match to TRBD2. This CDR3 contains 15 residues. Unmatched junction bases numbered 7, after V lost 2 bases and J lost 7 bases. CDR1 and CDR2 (germline): LNHDA, SQIVND (reference sequence).

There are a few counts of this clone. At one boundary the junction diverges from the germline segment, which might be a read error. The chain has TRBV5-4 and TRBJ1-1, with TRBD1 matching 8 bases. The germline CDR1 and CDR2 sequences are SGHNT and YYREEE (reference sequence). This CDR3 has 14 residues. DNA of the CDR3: TGTGCCAGCAGCTTGGCCGTCCAGGGGGCCGGCGTTCTCTTT. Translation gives CASSLAVQGAGVLF. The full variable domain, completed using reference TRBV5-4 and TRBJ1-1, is ETGVTQSPTHLIKTRGQQVTLRCSSQSGHNTVSWYQQALGQGPQFIFQYYREEENGRGNFPPRFSGLQFPNYSSELNVNALELDDSALYLCASSLAVQGAGVLFGQGTRLTVV.

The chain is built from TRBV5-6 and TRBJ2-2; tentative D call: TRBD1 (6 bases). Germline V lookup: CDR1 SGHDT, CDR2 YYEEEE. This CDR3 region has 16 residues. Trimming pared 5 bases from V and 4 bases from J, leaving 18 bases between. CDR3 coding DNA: TGTGCCAGCAGTCCCGATTCTGGACAGTCCACCGGGGAGCTGTTTTTT. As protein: CASSPDSGQSTGELFF. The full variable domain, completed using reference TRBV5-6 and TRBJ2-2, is DAGVTQSPTHLIKTRGQQVTLRCSPKSGHDTVSWYQQALGQGPQFIFQYYEEEERQRGNFPDRFSGHQFPNYSSELNVNALLLGDSALYLCASSPDSGQSTGELFFGEGSRLTVL.

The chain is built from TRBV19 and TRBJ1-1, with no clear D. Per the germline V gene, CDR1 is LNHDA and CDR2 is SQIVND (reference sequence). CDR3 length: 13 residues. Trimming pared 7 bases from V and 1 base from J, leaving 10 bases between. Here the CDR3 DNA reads TGTGCCAGTACTCTTGGGCGGAACACTGAAGCTTTCTTT. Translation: CASTLGRNTEAFF.

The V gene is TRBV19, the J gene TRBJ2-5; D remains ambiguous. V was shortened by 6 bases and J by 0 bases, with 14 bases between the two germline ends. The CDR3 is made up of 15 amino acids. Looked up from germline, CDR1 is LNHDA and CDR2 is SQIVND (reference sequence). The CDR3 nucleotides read TGTGCCAGTAGCCCAGAGGCTTCGTACCAAGAGACCCAGTACTTC. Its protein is CASSPEASYQETQYF.

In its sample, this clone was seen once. CDR3: CASTLLTGPLTEAFF. CDR3 sequence (DNA): TGTGCCAGCACCCTATTGACAGGGCCCCTCACTGAAGCTTTCTTT. The chain joins TRBV2 to TRBJ1-1; 7 bases align to TRBD1. Germline assignment: CDR1 SNHLY and CDR2 FYNNEI. The CDR3 loop spans 15 amino acids. V trimming: 7 bases; J trimming: 4 bases; junction bases outside the gene matches: 12.

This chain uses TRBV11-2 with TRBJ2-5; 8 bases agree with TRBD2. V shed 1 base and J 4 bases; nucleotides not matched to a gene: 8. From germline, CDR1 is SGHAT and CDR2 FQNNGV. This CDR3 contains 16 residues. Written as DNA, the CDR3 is TGTGCCAGCAGCTTAGCCTCCCGGACTAGCCGAGAGACCCAGTACTTC. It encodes CASSLASRTSRETQYF.

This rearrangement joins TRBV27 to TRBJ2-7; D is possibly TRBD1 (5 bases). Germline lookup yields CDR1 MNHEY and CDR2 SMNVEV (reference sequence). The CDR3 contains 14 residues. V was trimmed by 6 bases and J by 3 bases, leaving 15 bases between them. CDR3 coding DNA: TGTGCCAGCAGACCCGCTACAGGCAACTACGAGCAGTACTTC. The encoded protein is CASRPATGNYEQYF.

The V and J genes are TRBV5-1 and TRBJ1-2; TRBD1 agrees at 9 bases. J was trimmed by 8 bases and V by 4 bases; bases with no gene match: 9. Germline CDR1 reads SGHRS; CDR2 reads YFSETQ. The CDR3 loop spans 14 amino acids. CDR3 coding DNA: TGCGCCAGCAGCCCGGGGACAGGGTCGGTCGGCTACACCTTC. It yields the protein CASSPGTGSVGYTF.

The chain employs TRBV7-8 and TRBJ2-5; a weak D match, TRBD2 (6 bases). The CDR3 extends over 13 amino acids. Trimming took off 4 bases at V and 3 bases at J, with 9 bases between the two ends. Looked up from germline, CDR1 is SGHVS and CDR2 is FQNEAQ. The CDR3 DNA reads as TGTGCCAGCAGCTGGGACTTGGAAGAGACCCAGTACTTC. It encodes CASSWDLEETQYF. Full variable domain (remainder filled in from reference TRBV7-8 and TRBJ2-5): GAGVSQSPRYKVAKRGQDVALRCDPISGHVSLFWYQQALGQGPEFLTYFQNEAQLDKSGLPSDRFFAERPEGSVSTLKIQRTQQEDSAVYLCASSWDLEETQYFGPGTRLLVL.

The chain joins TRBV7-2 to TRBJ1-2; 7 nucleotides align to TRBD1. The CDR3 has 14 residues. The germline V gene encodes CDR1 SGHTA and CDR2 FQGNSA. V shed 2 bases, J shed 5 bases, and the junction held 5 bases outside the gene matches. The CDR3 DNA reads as TGTGCCAGCAGCTTATGGTCGACAGGGTATGGCTACACCTTC. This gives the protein CASSLWSTGYGYTF.

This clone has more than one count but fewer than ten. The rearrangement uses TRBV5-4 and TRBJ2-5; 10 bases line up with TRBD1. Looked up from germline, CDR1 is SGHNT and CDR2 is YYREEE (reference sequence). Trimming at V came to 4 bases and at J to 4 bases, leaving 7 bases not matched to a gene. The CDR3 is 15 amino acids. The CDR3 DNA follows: TGTGCCAGCAGCGGGACAGGGGATCTCGGAGAGACCCAGTACTTC. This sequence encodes CASSGTGDLGETQYF.

The CDR3 spells CASSQRDRGDYGYTF. CDR3 bases: TGCGCCAGCAGCCAACGGGACAGGGGAGACTATGGCTACACCTTC. The chain carries TRBV4-3 and TRBJ1-2; 10 bases map to TRBD1. This CDR3 has 15 amino acids. Trimming cost V 2 bases and J 3 bases; bases outside gene matches: 3. Germline CDR1 is LGHNA and CDR2 is YSLEER.

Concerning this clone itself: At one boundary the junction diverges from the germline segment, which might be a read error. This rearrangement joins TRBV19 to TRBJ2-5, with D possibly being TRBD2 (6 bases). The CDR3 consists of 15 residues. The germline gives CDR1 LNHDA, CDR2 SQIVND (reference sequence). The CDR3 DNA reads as TGTGCCTGTAGTTCCCTGTTGGGGAGGAGGGAGACCCAGTACTTC. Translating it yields CACSSLLGRRETQYF.

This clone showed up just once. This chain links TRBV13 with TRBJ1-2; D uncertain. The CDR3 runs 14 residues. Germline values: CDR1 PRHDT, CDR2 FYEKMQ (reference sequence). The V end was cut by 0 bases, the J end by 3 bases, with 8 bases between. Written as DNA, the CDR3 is TGTGCCAGCAGCTTAGGGGTCGGGGACTATGGCTACACCTTC. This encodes CASSLGVGDYGYTF.

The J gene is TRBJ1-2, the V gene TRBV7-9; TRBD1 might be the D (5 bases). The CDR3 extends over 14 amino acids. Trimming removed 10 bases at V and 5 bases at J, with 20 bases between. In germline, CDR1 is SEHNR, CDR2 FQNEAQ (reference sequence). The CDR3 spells CANEASDGQYGYTF. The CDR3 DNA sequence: TGTGCCAACGAGGCCTCAGACGGACAATATGGCTACACCTTC.

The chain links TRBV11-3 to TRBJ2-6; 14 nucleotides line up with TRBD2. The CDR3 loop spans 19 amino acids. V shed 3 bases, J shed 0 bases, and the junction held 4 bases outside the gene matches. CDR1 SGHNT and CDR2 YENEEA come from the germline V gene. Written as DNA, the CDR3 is TGTGCCAGCAGCTTGGGACTAGCGGGGGCGATCTCTGGGGCCAACGTCCTGACTTTC. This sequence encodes CASSLGLAGAISGANVLTF.

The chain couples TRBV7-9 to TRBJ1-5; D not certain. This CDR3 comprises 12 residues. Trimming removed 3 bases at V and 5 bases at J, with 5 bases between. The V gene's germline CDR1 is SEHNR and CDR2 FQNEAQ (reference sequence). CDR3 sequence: CASSFGDQPQHF. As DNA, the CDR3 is TGTGCCAGCAGCTTCGGGGATCAGCCCCAGCATTTT.

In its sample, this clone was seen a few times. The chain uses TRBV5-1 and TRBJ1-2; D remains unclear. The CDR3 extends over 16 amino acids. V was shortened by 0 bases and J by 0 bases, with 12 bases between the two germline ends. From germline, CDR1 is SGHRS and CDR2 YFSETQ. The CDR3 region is CASSLVLAGSNYGYTF. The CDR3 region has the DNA TGCGCCAGCAGCTTGGTTCTCGCGGGATCTAACTATGGCTACACCTTC. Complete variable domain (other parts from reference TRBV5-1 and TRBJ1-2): KAGVTQTPRYLIKTRGQQVTLSCSPISGHRSVSWYQQTPGQGLQFLFEYFSETQRNKGNFPGRFSGRQFSNSRSEMNVSTLELGDSALYLCASSLVLAGSNYGYTFGSGTRLTVV.

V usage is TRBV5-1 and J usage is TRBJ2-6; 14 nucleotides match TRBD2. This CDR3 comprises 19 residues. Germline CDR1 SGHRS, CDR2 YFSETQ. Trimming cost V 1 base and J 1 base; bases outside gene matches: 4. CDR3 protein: CASSLSGLAGGSGANVLTF. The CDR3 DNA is TGCGCCAGCAGCTTGTCAGGACTAGCGGGGGGTTCTGGGGCCAACGTCCTGACTTTC.